The T cell receptor beta chain described here comes from a study of human T cells and chemical hapten exposure. General study points: The formation of large CDR3 similarity clusters by expanded TCRs significantly exceeded that of controls.

Time point of the sample: patch test 2, 6 weeks after DPC sensitization. Regarding treatment: therapeutic diphenylcyclopropenone sensitization with weekly scalp DPC. Drawing of blood took place ahead of applying each patch test. This CDR3 is 16 amino acids long. Looked up from germline, CDR1 is SNHLY and CDR2 is FYNNEI. The V and J ends lost 1 base and 1 base respectively, with 13 bases between them. Individual cDNA molecules in this library carried unique molecular identifiers. A single record per CDR3 protein comes from TCRdb applying MiXCR to the RACE reads. The repertoire holds roughly 92,000 distinct CDR3 sequences, with roughly 11% as singletons. On this clonotype: Its antigen remains unknown.

This TCR came from a woman in her thirties or forties with alopecia areata. Some clones in this sample may be carry-over from other donors' samples. This sequence joins TRBV2 and TRBJ2-5; D may be TRBD2 (5 bases). This specimen was whole blood, taken in connection with sensitization to the hapten diphenylcyclopropenone (DPC). The DNA for the CDR3 is TGTGCCAGCAGTGAAGGCCGGAGGAGTTCCCAAGAGACCCAGTACTTC. Translation: CASSEGRRSSQETQYF.